Presented here are 3 T cell receptor beta chains from one specimen sequenced in a study of T cells after yellow fever vaccination. TCRdb itself ran the 5' RACE reads through MiXCR, one entry per CDR3 protein. This sample has about 250,000 distinct CDR3 sequences; about 3.5% occur once, and the top ten carry roughly a fifth. The sequencing used PBMCs, collected 15 days after the yellow fever booster vaccination. The source of these receptors is a young man who received the YFV17D yellow fever vaccine.

This clonotype appeared many times. The chain carries TRBV24-1 and TRBJ2-5; D ambiguous. V shed 1 base and J shed 6 bases, with 5 bases lying between them. This CDR3 is built from 12 residues. Germline CDR1 reads KGHDR; CDR2 reads SFDVKD. The chain's CDR3 is CATSDFGKTQYF. The CDR3 coding sequence is TGTGCCACCAGTGATTTCGGAAAGACCCAGTACTTC.

The sample holds many counts of this clonotype. The chain has TRBV7-8 and TRBJ2-7, with 8 bases lining up with TRBD2. Germline CDR1 is SGHVS and CDR2 is FQNEAQ. The CDR3 consists of 15 residues. Trimming at V came to 1 base and at J to 2 bases, leaving 4 bases not matched to a gene. In nucleotides, the CDR3 is TGTGCCAGCAGCTTAGGGTTCGGGGGGGCCTACGAGCAGTACGTC. This translates into CASSLGFGGAYEQYV.

This clonotype was seen at least ten times. V and J are TRBV2 and TRBJ2-7; a possible D gene is TRBD1 (5 bases). V lost 6 bases, J lost 4 bases, and 10 bases lay in between. This CDR3 is 12 amino acids long. Germline CDR1 reads SNHLY; CDR2 reads FYNNEI. The chain's CDR3 is CASRSDSYEQYF. CDR3 DNA sequence: TGTGCCAGCAGGTCAGACAGTTACGAGCAGTACTTC.